The sequence of this TCR beta chain was determined in a study of blood T cells in healthy people across ages. This clonotype was found a few times. Combining a sample-barcoded 5' primer with a J-beta primer mix, a second PCR ran for roughly 7 to 12 cycles. TCRdb independently ran MiXCR on the 5' RACE reads; one entry per CDR3 protein. The sample shows over a million distinct CDR3 sequences, under 30% of them seen only once. J was trimmed by 6 bases and V by 3 bases; bases with no gene match: 8. CDR1 SGHRS and CDR2 YFSETQ come from the germline V gene. The CDR3 loop spans 14 amino acids. A further study also used this sample, focusing on T cells of mothers and their children.

This clonotype originated in a girl aged 2-15 years in good health. The gene calls are TRBV5-1 and TRBJ2-7, with 8 nucleotides matching TRBD2. What was sequenced was blood. The CDR3, as DNA: TGCGCCAGCAGCTCAGGTAGCGGGATCGGCGAGCAGTACTTC. Its translation is CASSSGSGIGEQYF.